The entry below describes one TCR beta chain. TCRdb's table, derived via immunoSEQ multiplex PCR, lists solely in-frame clones and lacks some. There are about 2.3 million clones in the sample; roughly 90% occur only once, and roughly 0.34% lies in the top ten. CDR1 is MNHNS and CDR2 is SASEGT in the germline V gene. This CDR3 region has 15 residues. V shed 6 bases and J 6 bases; nucleotides not matched to a gene: 13. This sample stems from a study of shared clonotypes between healthy human individuals. The receptor was derived from a man aged 18-30 years in good health. Some clones in this sample may be carry-over from other donors' samples. Sequenced sample: naive CD4+ T cells from PBMCs. As for subset: CD45RA+ positively selected. The rearrangement uses TRBV6-1 and TRBJ2-7; 8 bases are a match to TRBD1. The CDR3 loop reads CASRMDRAEAGEQYF. The DNA of the CDR3 is TGTGCCAGCAGGATGGACAGGGCAGAGGCTGGCGAGCAGTACTTC.